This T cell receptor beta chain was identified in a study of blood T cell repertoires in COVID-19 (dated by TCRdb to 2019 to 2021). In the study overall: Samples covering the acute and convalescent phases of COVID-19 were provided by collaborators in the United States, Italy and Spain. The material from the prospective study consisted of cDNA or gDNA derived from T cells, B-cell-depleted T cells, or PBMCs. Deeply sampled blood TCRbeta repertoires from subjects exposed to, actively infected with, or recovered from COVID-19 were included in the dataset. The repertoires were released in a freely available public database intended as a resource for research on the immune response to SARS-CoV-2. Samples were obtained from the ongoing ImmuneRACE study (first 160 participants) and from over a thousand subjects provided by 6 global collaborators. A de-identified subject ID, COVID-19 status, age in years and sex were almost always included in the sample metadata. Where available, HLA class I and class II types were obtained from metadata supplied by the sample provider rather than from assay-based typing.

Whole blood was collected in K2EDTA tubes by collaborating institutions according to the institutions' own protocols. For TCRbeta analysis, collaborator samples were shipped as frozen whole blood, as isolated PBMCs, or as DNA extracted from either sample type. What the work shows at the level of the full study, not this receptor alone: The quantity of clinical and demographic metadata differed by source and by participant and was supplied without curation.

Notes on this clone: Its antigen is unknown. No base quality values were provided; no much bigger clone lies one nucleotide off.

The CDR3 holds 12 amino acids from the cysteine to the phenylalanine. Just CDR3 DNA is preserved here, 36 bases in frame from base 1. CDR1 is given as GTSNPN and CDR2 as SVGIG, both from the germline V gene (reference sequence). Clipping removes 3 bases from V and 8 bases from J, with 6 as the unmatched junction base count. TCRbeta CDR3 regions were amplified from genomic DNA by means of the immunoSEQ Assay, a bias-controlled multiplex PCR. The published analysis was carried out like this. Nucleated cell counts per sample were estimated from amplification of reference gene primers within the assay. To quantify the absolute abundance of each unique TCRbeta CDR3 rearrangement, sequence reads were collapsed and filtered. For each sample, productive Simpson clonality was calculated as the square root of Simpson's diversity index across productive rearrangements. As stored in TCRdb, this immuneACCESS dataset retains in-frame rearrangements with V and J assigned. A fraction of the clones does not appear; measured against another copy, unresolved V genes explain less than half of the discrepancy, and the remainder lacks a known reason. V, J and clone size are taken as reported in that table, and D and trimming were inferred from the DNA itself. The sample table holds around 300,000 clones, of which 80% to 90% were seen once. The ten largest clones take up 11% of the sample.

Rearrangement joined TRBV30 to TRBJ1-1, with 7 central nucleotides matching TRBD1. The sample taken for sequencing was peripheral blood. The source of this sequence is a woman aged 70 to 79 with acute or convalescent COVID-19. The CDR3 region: CAWRGDRVEAFF. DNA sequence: TGTGCCTGGAGGGGGGACAGAGTGGAAGCTTTCTTT. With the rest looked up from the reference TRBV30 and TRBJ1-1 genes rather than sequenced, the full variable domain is SQTIHQWPATLVQPVGSPLSLECTVEGTSNPNLYWYRQAAGRGLQLLFYSVGIGQISSEVPQNLSASRPQDRQFILSSKKLLLSDSGFYLCAWRGDRVEAFFGQGTRLTVV.